The clone carrying this T cell receptor (beta chain) was seen repeatedly, ten times or more. Its antigen remains unknown. J lost 2 bases, V lost 0 bases, and 2 bases had no gene match. The V gene's germline CDR1 is SGHRS and CDR2 YFSETQ. CDR3 length: 14 amino acids. These data come from a study of CD8 T cells in ankylosing spondylitis. Study-level points and caveats: Disease-associated clones were reportedly significantly overrepresented in matched ankylosing spondylitis synovial fluid.

5'-RACE, quantitative and with molecular barcodes, yielded the TCR beta libraries. TCRdb ran MiXCR on the 5' RACE reads and lists one entry per CDR3 protein. The sample has 200,000 to 250,000 distinct CDR3 sequences, about 10% seen once. Sequencing input: blood, either unsorted or a sorted T cell fraction (not recorded which). This receptor was obtained from a male donor with ankylosing spondylitis or in good health (not recorded which). The V gene is TRBV5-1, the J gene TRBJ2-7; 7 positions agree with TRBD1. The CDR3 region has the DNA TGCGCCAGCAGCTTGGCAGGGGGTGCCTACGAGCAGTACTTC. This gives the protein CASSLAGGAYEQYF.